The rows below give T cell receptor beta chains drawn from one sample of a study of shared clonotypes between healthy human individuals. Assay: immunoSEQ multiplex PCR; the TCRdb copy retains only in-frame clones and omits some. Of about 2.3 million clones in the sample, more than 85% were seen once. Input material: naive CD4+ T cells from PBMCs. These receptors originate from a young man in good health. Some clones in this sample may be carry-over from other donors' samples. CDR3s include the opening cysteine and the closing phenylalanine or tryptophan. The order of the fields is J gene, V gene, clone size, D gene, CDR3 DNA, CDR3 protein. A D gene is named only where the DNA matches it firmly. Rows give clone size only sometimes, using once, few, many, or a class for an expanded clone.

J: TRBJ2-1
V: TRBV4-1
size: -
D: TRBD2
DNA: TGCGCCAGCAGCCAAGATCCCAGCGGGAGGGAAAATGAGCAGTTCTTC
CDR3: CASSQDPSGRENEQFF

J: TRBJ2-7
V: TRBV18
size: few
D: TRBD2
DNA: TGTGCCAGCTCACCACTTGGGAGGGCCGGGTACGAGCAGTACTTC
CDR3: CASSPLGRAGYEQYF

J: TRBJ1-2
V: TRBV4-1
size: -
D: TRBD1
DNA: TGCGCCAGCAGCCTCCCTTGGCGAGGGGGCGGTCGAGGCTACACCTTC
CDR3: CASSLPWRGGGRGYTF

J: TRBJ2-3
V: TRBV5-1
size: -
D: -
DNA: TGCGCCAGCAGCTTGGGGGCCTCCTCAGCCACAGATACGCAGTATTTT
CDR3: CASSLGASSATDTQYF

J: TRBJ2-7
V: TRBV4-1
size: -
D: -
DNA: TGCGCCAGCAGTCCCGGGACGTATACCTACGAGCAGTACTTC
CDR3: CASSPGTYTYEQYF

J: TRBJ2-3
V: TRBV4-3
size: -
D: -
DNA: TGCGCCAGCAGCCAAGAAATTCTCACAGATACGCAGTATTTT
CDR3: CASSQEILTDTQYF

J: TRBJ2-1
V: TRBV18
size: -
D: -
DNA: TGTGCCAGCTCACCTCTTAACGGCGGGTTATACAATGAGCAGTTCTTC
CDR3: CASSPLNGGLYNEQFF

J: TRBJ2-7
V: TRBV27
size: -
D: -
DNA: TGTGCCAGCAGTTTGGTTGTCTCCCACGAGCAGTACTTC
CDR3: CASSLVVSHEQYF

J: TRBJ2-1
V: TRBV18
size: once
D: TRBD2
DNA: TGTGCCAGCTCACCCGGACTAGCGGGAGGGGAGCAGTTCTTC
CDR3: CASSPGLAGGEQFF

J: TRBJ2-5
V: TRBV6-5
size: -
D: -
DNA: TGTGCCAGCAGTAAGACCGGGACTTACCAGACCCAGTACTTC
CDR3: CASSKTGTYQTQYF

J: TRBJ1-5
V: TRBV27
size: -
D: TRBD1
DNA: TGTGCCAGCAGTTCCCAGGGGGGGGGACAGGGTACTCAGCCCCAGCATTTT
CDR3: CASSSQGGGQGTQPQHF

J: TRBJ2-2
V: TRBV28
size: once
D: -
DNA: TGTGCCAGCAGGGGCCCCATACAGGCCGGGGGCACCGGGGAGCTGTTTTTT
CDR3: CASRGPIQAGGTGELFF

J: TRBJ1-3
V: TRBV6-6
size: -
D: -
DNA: TGTGCCAGCAGAACAGCTCCCGGAAACACCATATATTTT
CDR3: CASRTAPGNTIYF

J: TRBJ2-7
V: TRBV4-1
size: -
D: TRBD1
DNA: TGCGCCAGCAGCCAAGACCCCCGGGACAGGGTTGGGAACGAGCAGTACTTC
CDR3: CASSQDPRDRVGNEQYF

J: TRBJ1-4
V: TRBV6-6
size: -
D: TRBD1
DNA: TGTGCCAGCAGCTCAGGGGGGGGTAATGAAAAACTGTTTTTT
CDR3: CASSSGGGNEKLFF

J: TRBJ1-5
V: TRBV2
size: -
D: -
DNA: TGTGCCAGCAGACCCCAAGGGGCTGAAAATCAGCCCCAGCATTTT
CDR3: CASRPQGAENQPQHF

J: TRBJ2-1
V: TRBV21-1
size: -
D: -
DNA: TGTGCCAGCAGCACTCCGACAGGTCGAAATGAGCAGTTCTTC
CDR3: CASSTPTGRNEQFF

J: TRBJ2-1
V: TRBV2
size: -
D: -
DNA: TGTGCCAGCAGACCAGATGGGAGCAATGAGCAGTTCTTC
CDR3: CASRPDGSNEQFF

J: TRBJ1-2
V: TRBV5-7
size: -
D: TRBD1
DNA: TGTGCCAGCAGATCCCTACAGGGGAACTATGGCTACACCTTC
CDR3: CASRSLQGNYGYTF

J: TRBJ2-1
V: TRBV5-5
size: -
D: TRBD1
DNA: TGTGCCAGCAGCTTGGCAGGGGGCATGAAAAATGAGCAGTTCTTC
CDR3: CASSLAGGMKNEQFF

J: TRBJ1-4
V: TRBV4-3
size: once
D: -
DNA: TGCGCCAGCAGCCAAGAGGATAACGCTCAGGGTTTTAATGAAAAACTGTTTTTT
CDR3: CASSQEDNAQGFNEKLFF

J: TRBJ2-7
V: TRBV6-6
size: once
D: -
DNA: TGTGCCAGCAGTTACTCGTGGGGGTTCGAGCAGTACTTC
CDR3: CASSYSWGFEQYF

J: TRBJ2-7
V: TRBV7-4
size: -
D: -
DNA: TGTGCCAGCAGCTTAAGGCGGGAAACGTCCTACGAGCAGTACTTC
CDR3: CASSLRRETSYEQYF

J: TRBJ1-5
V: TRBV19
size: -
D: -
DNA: TGTGCCAGTAGTATTGGCGGAGATAGCAATCAGCCCCAGCATTTT
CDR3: CASSIGGDSNQPQHF

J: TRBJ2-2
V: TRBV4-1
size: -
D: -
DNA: TGCGCCAGCAGCCAAGAAGCCGGGACATATAACACCGGGGAGCTGTTTTTT
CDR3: CASSQEAGTYNTGELFF